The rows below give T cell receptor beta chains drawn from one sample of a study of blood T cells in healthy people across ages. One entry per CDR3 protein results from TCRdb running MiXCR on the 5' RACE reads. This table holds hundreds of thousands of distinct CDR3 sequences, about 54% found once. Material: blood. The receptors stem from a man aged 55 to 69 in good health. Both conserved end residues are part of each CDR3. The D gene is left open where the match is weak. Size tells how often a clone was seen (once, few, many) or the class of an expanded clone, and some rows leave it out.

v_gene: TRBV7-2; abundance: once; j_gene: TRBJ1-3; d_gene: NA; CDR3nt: TGTGCCAGCAGGGGAGCCCCGACTCCAGGGATCCCGATATATTTT; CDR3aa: CASRGAPTPGIPIYF
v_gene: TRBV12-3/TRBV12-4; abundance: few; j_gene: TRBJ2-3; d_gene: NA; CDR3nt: TGTGCCAGCAAATGGACAAGGGTCATGTCAGATGCGCAGTATTTT; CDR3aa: CASKWTRVMSDAQYF
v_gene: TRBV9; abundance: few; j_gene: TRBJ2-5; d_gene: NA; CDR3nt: TGTGCCAGCAGCGTAGAGGCCCGGGAAGAGACCCAGTACTTC; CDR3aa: CASSVEAREETQYF
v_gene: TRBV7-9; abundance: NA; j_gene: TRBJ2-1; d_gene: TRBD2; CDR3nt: TGTGCCAGCAGCTATCCCGGGACTAGCGGGGACAATGAGCAGTTCTTC; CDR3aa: CASSYPGTSGDNEQFF
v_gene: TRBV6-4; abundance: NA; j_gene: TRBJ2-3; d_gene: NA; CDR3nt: TGTGCCAGCAGTGATACGGCCCGGGATACGCAGTATTTT; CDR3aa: CASSDTARDTQYF
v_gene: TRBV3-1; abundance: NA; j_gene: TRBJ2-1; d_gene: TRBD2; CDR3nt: TGTGCCAGCAGCCCCGTGATGACTAGCGGGGGGGCTAATGAGCAGTTCTTC; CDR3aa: CASSPVMTSGGANEQFF
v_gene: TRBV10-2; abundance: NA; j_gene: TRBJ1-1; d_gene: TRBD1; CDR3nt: TGCGCCAGCAATCCGGGACAGGGCACTGAAGCTTTCTTT; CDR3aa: CASNPGQGTEAFF
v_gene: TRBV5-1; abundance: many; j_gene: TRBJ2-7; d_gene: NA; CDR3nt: TGCGCCAGCAGCTTGGAGGGCCTCGTAAACGAGCAGTACTTC; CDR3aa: CASSLEGLVNEQYF
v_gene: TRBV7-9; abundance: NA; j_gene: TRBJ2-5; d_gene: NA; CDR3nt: TGTGCCAGCAGCTCCTCGCCCCAAGAGACCCAGTACTTC; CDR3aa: CASSSSPQETQYF
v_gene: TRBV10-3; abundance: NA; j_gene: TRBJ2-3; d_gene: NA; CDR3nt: TGTGCCATCAGTGAGGCGTCGGCCCCAGATACGCAGTATTTT; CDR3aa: CAISEASAPDTQYF
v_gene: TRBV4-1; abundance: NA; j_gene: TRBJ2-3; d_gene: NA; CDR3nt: TGCGCCAGCAGCCAAGATACCGGGGCGCGTCCAGATACGCAGTATTTT; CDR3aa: CASSQDTGARPDTQYF
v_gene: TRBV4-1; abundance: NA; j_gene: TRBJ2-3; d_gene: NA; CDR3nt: TGCGCCAGCAACCAACAGGCCGACCCTAGCACAGATACGCAGTATTTT; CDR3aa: CASNQQADPSTDTQYF
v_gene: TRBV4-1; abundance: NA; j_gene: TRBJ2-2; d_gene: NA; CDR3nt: TGCGCCAGCAGCTACAGGGCTCCGAACACCGGGGAGCTGTTTTTT; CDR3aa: CASSYRAPNTGELFF
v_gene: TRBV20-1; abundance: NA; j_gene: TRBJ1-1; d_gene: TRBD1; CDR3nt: TGCAGTGCTAGACTCGCGTCAGGGGGGAACACTGAAGCTTTCTTT; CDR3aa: CSARLASGGNTEAFF
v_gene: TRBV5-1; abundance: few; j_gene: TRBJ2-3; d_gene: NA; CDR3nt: TGCGCCAGCAGCTTGGCGACAGGGTGGGGGACTAGCACAGATACGCAGTATTTT; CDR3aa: CASSLATGWGTSTDTQYF
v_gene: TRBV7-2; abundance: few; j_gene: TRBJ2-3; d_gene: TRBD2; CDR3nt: TGTGCCAGCAGCCGCGGGGGGATGTTTGGAACAGATACGCAGTATTTT; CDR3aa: CASSRGGMFGTDTQYF
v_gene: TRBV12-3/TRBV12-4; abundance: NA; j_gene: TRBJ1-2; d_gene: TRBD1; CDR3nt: TGTGCCAGCACCAGGGACAGGTGGGGTAACACCTTC; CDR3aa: CASTRDRWGNTF
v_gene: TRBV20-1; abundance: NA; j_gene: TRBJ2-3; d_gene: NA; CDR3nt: TGCAGTGCTTATCCCCGATTCACAGATACGCAGTATTTT; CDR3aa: CSAYPRFTDTQYF
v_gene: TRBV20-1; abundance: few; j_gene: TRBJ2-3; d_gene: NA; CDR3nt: TGCAGTGCTAGTCGGTCGAAACGGGATACGCAGTATTTT; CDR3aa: CSASRSKRDTQYF
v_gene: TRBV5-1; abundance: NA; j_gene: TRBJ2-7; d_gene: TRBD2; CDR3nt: TGCGCCAGCAGCTTGGGTGGTAGCGGGGGCTACGAGCAGTACTTC; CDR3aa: CASSLGGSGGYEQYF
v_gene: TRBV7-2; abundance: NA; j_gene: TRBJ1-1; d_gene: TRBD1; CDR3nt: TGTGCCAGCAGCTTAGCGCGACAGGGAAGGGAAGCTTTCTTT; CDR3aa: CASSLARQGREAFF
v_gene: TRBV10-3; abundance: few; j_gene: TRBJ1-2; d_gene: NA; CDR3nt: TGTGCCATCAGTGTGGGAAGCCCCCTTAACTATGGCTACACCTTC; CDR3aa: CAISVGSPLNYGYTF
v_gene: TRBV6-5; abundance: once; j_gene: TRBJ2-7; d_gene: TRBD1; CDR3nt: TGTGCCAGCAGCACAGACAGGGACTCCTACGAGCAGTACTTC; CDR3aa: CASSTDRDSYEQYF
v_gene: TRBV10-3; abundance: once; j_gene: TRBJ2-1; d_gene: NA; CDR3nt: TGTGCCATCAGTGATCAGTACAATGAGCAGTTCTTC; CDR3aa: CAISDQYNEQFF
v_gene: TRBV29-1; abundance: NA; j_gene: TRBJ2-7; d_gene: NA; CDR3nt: TGCAGCGTTGAAATCGGCGGACCCTACGAGCAGTACTTC; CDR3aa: CSVEIGGPYEQYF
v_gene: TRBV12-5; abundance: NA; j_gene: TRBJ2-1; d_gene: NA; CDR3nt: TGTGCTAGTGGCCCCACCACTCGTGAGCAGTTCTTC; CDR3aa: CASGPTTREQFF
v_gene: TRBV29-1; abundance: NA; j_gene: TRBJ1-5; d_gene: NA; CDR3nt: TGCAGCGTTGGGGGGTCAGGCAATCAGCCCCAGCATTTT; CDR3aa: CSVGGSGNQPQHF
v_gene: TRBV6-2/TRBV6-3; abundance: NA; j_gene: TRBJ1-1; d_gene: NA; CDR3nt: TGTGCCAGCACTCTGGGCTTGAACACTGAAGCTTTCTTT; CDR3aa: CASTLGLNTEAFF
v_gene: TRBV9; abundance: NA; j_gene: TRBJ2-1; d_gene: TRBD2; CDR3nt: TGTGCCAGCAGCCCTAGGACTAGTGGGGATGAGCAGTTCTTC; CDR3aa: CASSPRTSGDEQFF
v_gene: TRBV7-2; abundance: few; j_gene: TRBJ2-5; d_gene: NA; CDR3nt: TGTGCCAGCAGCTTACTAGGGCCGGGGGAGACCCAGTACTTC; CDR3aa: CASSLLGPGETQYF
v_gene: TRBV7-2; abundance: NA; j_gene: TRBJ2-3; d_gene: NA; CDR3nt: TGTGCCAGCAGCTTGGAGGCTCGAAAGTCAGATACGCAGTATTTT; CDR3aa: CASSLEARKSDTQYF
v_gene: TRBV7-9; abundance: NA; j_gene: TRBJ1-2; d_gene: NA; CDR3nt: TGTGCCAGCAGCTTAAAGGCAGGGCTCTATGGCTACACCTTC; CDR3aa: CASSLKAGLYGYTF